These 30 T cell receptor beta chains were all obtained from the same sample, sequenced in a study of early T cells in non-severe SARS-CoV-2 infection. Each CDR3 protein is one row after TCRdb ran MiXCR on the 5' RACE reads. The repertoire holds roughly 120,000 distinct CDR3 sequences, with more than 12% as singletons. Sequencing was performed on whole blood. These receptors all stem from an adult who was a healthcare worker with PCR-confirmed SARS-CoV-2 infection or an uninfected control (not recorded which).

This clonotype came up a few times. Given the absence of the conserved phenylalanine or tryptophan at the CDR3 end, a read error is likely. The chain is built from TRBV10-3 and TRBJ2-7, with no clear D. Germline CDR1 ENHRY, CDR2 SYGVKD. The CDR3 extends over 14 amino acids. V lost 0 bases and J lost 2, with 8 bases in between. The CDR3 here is CAISESKGAYEQYS. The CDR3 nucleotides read TGTGCCATCAGTGAGTCGAAGGGCGCCTACGAGCAGTACTCC.

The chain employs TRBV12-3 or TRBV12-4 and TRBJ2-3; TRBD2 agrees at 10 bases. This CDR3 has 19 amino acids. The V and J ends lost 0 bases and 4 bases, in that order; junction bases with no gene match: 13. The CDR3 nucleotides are TGTGCCAGCAGTTTAGCAGTCCAGCGGGGGGGCAGTTTCGCAGATACGCAGTATTTT. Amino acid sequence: CASSLAVQRGGSFADTQYF.

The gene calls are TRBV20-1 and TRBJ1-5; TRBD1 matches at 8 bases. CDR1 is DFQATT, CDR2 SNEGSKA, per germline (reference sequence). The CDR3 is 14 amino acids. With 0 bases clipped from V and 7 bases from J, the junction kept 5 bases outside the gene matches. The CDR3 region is CSARDSQGDQPQHF. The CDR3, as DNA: TGCAGTGCTAGAGATTCACAGGGGGACCAGCCCCAGCATTTT.

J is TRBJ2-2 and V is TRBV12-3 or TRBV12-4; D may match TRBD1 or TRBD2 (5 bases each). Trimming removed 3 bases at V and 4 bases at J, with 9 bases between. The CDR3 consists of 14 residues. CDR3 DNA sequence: TGTGCCAGCAGTTTTGGGACCCCCACCGGGGAGCTGTTTTTT. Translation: CASSFGTPTGELFF.

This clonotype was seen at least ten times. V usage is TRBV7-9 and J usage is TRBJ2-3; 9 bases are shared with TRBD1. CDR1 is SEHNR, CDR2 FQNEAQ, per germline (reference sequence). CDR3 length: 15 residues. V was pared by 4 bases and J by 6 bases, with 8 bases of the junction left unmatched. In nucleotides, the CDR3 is TGTGCCAGCAGCTCCGGGACAGGGCCGTGGGATACGCAGTATTTT. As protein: CASSSGTGPWDTQYF.

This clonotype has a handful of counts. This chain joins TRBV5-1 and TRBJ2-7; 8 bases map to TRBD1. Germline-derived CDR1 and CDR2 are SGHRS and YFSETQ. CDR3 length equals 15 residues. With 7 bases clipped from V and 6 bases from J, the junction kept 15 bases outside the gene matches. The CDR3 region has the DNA TGCGCCAGCGGCACGCTGACAGGGGCCCCCCGCGAGCAGTACTTC. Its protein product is CASGTLTGAPREQYF.

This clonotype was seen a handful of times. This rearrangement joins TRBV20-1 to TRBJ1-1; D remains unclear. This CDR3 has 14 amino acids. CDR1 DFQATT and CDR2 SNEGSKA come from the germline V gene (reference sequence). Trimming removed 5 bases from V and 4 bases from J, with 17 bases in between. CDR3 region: CSAGRRSSGTEAFF. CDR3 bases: TGCAGTGCTGGAAGACGGTCATCGGGCACTGAAGCTTTCTTT.

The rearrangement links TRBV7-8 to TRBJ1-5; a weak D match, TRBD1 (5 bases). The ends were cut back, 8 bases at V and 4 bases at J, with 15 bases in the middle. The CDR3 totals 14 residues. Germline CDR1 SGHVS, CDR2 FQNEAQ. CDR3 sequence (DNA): TGTGCCAGCGGGGACGGAAAGGAAAATCAGCCCCAGCATTTT. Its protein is CASGDGKENQPQHF.

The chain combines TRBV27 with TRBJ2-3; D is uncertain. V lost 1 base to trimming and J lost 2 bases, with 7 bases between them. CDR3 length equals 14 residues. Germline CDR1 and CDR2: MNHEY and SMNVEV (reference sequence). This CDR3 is CASSLFSPTDTQYF. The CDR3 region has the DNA TGTGCCAGCAGTTTATTTTCCCCCACAGATACGCAGTATTTT.

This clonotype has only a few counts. The CDR3 spells CATPTGGRPGAFF. The CDR3 nucleotides read TGTGCCACACCCACAGGGGGCAGGCCGGGCGCTTTCTTT. The V call is TRBV24-1, the J call TRBJ1-1; 9 nucleotides agree with TRBD1. V gave up 10 bases and J gave up 11 bases; unmatched junction bases: 13. The CDR3 totals 13 residues. Germline V gives CDR1 KGHDR, CDR2 SFDVKD.

The CDR3 DNA reads TGTGCCAGTTGGACAGGAAGGCCCACGAACACTGAAGCTTTCTTT. It encodes CASWTGRPTNTEAFF. The chain employs TRBV6-1 and TRBJ1-1, with 7 bases identical to TRBD1. The junction had 11 bases not matched to a gene; V was cut back by 9 bases and J by 1 base. Germline V CDR1 and CDR2: MNHNS, SASEGT. This CDR3 has 15 residues.

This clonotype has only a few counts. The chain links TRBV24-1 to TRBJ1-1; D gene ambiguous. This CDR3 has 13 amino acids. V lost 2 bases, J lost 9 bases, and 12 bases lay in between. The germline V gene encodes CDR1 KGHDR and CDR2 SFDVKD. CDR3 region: CATSDSRSTQAFF. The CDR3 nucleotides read TGTGCCACCAGTGATTCCAGGAGCACCCAAGCTTTCTTT.

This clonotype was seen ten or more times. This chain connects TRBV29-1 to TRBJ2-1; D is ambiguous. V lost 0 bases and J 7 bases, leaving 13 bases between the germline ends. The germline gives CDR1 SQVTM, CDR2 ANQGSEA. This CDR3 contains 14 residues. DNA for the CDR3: TGCAGCGTTGAAGAACCTGGACGGATGAATGAGCAGTTCTTC. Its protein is CSVEEPGRMNEQFF.

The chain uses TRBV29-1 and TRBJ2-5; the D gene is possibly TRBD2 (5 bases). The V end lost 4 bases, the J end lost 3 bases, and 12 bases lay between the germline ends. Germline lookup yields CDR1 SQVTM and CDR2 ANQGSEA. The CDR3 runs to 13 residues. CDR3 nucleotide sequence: TGCAGCGTTGTCCCCAACGGGAAAGAGACCCAGTACTTC. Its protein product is CSVVPNGKETQYF.

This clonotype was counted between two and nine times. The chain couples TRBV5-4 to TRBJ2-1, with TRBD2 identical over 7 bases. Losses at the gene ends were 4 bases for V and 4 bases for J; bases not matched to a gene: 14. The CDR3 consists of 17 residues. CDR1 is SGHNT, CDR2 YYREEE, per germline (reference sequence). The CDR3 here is CASSLLGLAGLYNEQFF. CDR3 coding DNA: TGTGCCAGCAGCCTCCTGGGGTTAGCGGGCCTATACAATGAGCAGTTCTTC.

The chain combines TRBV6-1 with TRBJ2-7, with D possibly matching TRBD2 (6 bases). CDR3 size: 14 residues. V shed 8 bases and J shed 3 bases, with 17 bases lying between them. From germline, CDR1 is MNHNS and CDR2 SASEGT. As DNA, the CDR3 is TGTGCCAGCTCTGAGTCGGGGGTTATCTACGAGCAGTACTTC. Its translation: CASSESGVIYEQYF.

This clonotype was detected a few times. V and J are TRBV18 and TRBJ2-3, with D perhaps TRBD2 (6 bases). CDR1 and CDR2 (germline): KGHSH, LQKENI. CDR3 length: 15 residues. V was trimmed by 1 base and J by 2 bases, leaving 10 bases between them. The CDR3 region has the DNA TGTGCCAGCTCACCACTCCGGGGGAACACAGATACGCAGTATTTT. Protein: CASSPLRGNTDTQYF.

CDR3 loop: CSVGLIPNTEAFF. The CDR3 coding sequence is TGCAGCGTTGGCCTCATACCGAACACTGAAGCTTTCTTT. The chain combines TRBV29-1 with TRBJ1-1, with unresolved D. The CDR3 runs 13 residues. With 4 bases removed from V and 1 base from J, the gap between germline ends came to 10 bases. CDR1 SQVTM and CDR2 ANQGSEA come from the germline V gene.

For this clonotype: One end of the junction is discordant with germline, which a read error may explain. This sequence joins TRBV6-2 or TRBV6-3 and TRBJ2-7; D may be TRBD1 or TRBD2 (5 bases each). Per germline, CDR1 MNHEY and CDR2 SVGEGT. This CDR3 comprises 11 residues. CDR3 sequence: CASSQSGRSRF. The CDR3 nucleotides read TGTGCCAGCAGTCAGTCGGGACGGAGTAGGTTC.

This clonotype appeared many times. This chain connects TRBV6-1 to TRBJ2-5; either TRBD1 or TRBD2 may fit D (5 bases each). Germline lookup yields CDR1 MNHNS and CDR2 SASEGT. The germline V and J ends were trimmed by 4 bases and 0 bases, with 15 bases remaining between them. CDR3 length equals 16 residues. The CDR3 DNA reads TGTGCCAGCAGTGCTCTCGGGGCCTTCAACCAAGAGACCCAGTACTTC. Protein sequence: CASSALGAFNQETQYF.

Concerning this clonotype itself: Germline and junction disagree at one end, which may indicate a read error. CDR3 loop: CASSLSAGSENTIYF. DNA of the CDR3: TGTGCCAGCAGCTTAAGCGCGGGCTCTGAAAACACCATATATTTT. The chain employs TRBV7-3 and TRBJ1-3; the D is unclear. The CDR3 runs to 15 residues. CDR1 and CDR2 (germline): SGHTA, FQGTGA.

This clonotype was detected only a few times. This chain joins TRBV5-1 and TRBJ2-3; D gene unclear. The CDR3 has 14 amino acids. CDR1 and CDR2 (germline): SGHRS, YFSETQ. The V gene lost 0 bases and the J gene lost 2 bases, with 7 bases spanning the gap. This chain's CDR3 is CASSLGRITDTQYF. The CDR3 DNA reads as TGCGCCAGCAGCTTGGGCAGAATCACAGATACGCAGTATTTT. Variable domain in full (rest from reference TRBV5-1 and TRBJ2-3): KAGVTQTPRYLIKTRGQQVTLSCSPISGHRSVSWYQQTPGQGLQFLFEYFSETQRNKGNFPGRFSGRQFSNSRSEMNVSTLELGDSALYLCASSLGRITDTQYFGPGTRLTVL.

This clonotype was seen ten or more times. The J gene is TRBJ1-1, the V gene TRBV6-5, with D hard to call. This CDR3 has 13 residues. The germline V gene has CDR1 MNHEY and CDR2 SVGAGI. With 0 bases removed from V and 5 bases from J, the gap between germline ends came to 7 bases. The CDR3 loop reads CASSYSDRTEAFF. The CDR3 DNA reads TGTGCCAGCAGTTACTCGGACCGGACTGAAGCTTTCTTT.

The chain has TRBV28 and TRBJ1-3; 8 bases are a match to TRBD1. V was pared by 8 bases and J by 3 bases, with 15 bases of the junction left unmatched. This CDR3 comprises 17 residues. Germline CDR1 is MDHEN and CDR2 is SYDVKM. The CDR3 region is CASGSPSQGAGGNTIYF. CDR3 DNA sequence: TGTGCCAGCGGATCACCAAGCCAGGGGGCGGGTGGAAACACCATATATTTT.

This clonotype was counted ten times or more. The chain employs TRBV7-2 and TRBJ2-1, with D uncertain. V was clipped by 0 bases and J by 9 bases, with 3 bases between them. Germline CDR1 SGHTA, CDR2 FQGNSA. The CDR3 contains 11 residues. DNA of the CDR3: TGTGCCAGCAGCTTAGCGCTTGAGCAGTTCTTC. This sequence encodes CASSLALEQFF.

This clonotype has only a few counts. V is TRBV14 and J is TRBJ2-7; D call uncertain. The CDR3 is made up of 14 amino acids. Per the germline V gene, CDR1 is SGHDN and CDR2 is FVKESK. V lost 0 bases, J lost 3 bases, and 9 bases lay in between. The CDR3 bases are TGTGCCAGCAGCCAAGAGGCCCCTCTCTACGAGCAGTACTTC. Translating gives CASSQEAPLYEQYF. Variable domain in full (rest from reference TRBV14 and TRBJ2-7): EAGVTQFPSHSVIEKGQTVTLRCDPISGHDNLYWYRRVMGKEIKFLLHFVKESKQDESGMPNNRFLAERTGGTYSTLKVQPAELEDSGVYFCASSQEAPLYEQYFGPGTRLTVT.

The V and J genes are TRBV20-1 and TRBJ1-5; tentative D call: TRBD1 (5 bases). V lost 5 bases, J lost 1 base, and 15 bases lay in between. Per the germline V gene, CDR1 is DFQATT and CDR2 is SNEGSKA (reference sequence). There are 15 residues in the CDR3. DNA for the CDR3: TGCAGTGCTCGAAGGGACCTGGAGAGCAATCAGCCCCAGCATTTT. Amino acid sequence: CSARRDLESNQPQHF.

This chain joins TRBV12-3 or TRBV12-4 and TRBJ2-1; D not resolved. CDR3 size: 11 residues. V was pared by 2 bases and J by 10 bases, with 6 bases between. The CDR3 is CASSLRYEQFF. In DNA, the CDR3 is TGTGCCAGCAGTTTACGATACGAGCAGTTCTTC.

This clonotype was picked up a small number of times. CDR3 coding DNA: TGTGCCAGCTCACCAAGACAGGGGGATGGCTACACCTTC. Translating it yields CASSPRQGDGYTF. The chain is built from TRBV18 and TRBJ1-2; 9 bases align to TRBD1. Per germline, CDR1 KGHSH and CDR2 LQKENI. The V and J ends lost 2 bases and 6 bases, in that order; junction bases with no gene match: 1. The length of the CDR3 is 13 residues.

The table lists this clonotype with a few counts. Here the CDR3 DNA reads TGTGCCAGCAGTTACTCGATTCCTGGGAGCGAGCAGTTCTTC. Its translation is CASSYSIPGSEQFF. The chain recombines TRBV6-5 with TRBJ2-1; possible D gene TRBD2, 5 bases. There are 14 residues in the CDR3. Trimming cost V 0 bases and J 10 bases, with 13 bases left between them. Germline CDR1 MNHEY, CDR2 SVGAGI.